These T cell receptor beta chains were read from a single sample in a study of T cell responses to AZD1222 COVID-19 vaccine. Here immunoSEQ multiplex PCR was the method, and the copy in TCRdb shows in-frame clones only, minus some. The data contain some 150,000 clones, 92% of them seen just once; the ten biggest clones take up 3% to 4%. The sequenced sample was peripheral blood, obtained 28 days after the second AZD1222 dose. Receptors originate from an adult who received the AZD1222 COVID-19 vaccine. CDR3s include the opening cysteine and the closing phenylalanine or tryptophan. The D gene is left open where the match is weak. Rows may omit the clone size; those that give it use once, few, many or a size class.

>TRBV28|TRBJ2-7|NA|NA
TGTGCCAGCATGAGTGGCGGGAACTACGAGCAGTACTTC
CASMSGGNYEQYF
>TRBV10-3|TRBJ2-1|NA|NA
TGTGCCATCAAGGGGGCAGAACTAGCAAGCTCCTACAATGAGCAGTTCTTC
CAIKGAELASSYNEQFF
>TRBV4-3|TRBJ2-1|NA|NA
TGCGCCAGCAGCCAAGATGAAGGGGCGGGTGGGAATGAGCAGTTCTTC
CASSQDEGAGGNEQFF
>TRBV19|TRBJ2-7|NA|NA
TGTGCCAGTAGTATACGGTGGGATACTTCCTACGAGCAGTACTTC
CASSIRWDTSYEQYF
>TRBV5-6|TRBJ2-7|NA|NA
TGTGCCAGCAGAGCATCTAGTGGCTACGAGCAGTACTTC
CASRASSGYEQYF
>TRBV19|TRBJ2-2|NA|NA
TGTGCCAGTAGTATTGGAAGGGAACCCACCGGGGAGCTGTTTTTT
CASSIGREPTGELFF
>TRBV6-4|TRBJ2-2|NA|TRBD1
TGTGCCAGCAGTCGGGACAGGGGGCGAAACACCGGGGAGCTGTTTTTT
CASSRDRGRNTGELFF
>TRBV28|TRBJ1-3|NA|NA
TGTGCCAGCACCGGGACTTTTTACTCTGGAAACACCATATATTTT
CASTGTFYSGNTIYF
>TRBV19|TRBJ2-6|NA|TRBD2
TGTGCCAGTAGTATGGGAGGGTCTGGGGCCAACGTCCTGACTTTC
CASSMGGSGANVLTF
>TRBV28|TRBJ2-2|NA|NA
TGTGCCAGCAGTATGACAGAAGACTACACGAACACCGGGGAGCTGTTTTTT
CASSMTEDYTNTGELFF
>TRBV5-4|TRBJ2-7|once|TRBD1
TGTGCCAGCAGCCGGGACAGGGGACCCTACGAGCAGTACTTC
CASSRDRGPYEQYF
>TRBV7-6|TRBJ2-7|NA|NA
TGTGCCAGCAGCATAGACACCTCCTACGAGCAGTACTTC
CASSIDTSYEQYF
>TRBV7-9|TRBJ2-7|once|TRBD1
TGTGCCAGCAGCCTCCACCCGGGACCAGGGGGCCACGAGCAGTACTTC
CASSLHPGPGGHEQYF
>TRBV28|TRBJ2-1|NA|NA
TGTGCCAGCACTCTTGCGGTCCCTAATGAGCAGTTCTTC
CASTLAVPNEQFF
>TRBV3-1/TRBV3-2|TRBJ1-5|NA|NA
TGTGCCAGCAGCCAAGATGATCTGCCCCAGCATTTT
CASSQDDLPQHF
>TRBV6-2/TRBV6-3|TRBJ2-2|once|NA
TGTGCCAGCAGTACTAGGCTTTCGGGCGGGGAGCTGTTTTTT
CASSTRLSGGELFF
>TRBV11-2|TRBJ2-7|NA|TRBD1
TGTGCCAGCAGGCCCGGGACAGGGTCCTACGAGCAGTACTTC
CASRPGTGSYEQYF
>TRBV6-5|TRBJ2-7|NA|NA
TGTGCCAGCATGACCCGTACCTACGAGCAGTACTTC
CASMTRTYEQYF
>TRBV2|TRBJ1-2|NA|TRBD1
TGTGCCCGAGGGGGCTGGGGCTACACCTTC
CARGGWGYTF
>TRBV28|TRBJ1-1|NA|NA
TGTGCCAGCACCACGTCGAACACTGAAGCTTTCTTT
CASTTSNTEAFF
>TRBV24-1|TRBJ2-1|NA|NA
TGTGCCACCAGTGACTCCGGAGGGCTTGGTGAGCAGTTCTTC
CATSDSGGLGEQFF
>TRBV19|TRBJ2-7|NA|NA
TGTGCCAGTTCGGGCAGCCTCTCCTACGAGCAGTACTTC
CASSGSLSYEQYF
>TRBV7-8|TRBJ1-2|NA|NA
TGTGCCAGCAGCCCGAGACAGACAACTAACTATGGCTACACCTTC
CASSPRQTTNYGYTF
>TRBV24-1|TRBJ2-2|once|NA
TGTGCCACCAGTGATCCCCGCCCCGTATTGAACACCGGGGAGCTGTTTTTT
CATSDPRPVLNTGELFF
>TRBV19|TRBJ2-7|NA|NA
TGTGCCAGTAGTATCCCGGCGGAGGCAAACGAGCAGTACTTC
CASSIPAEANEQYF
>TRBV5-4|TRBJ2-3|once|NA
TGTGCCAGCAGCTTAGGGGCCAGCACAGATACGCAGTATTTT
CASSLGASTDTQYF
>TRBV4-3|TRBJ2-1|NA|NA
TGCGCCAGCAGCCAAGTCAACACCCCCTCCTACAATGAGCAGTTCTTC
CASSQVNTPSYNEQFF
>TRBV5-1|TRBJ2-1|few|NA
TGCGCCAGCAGCGTTCTAGTTAAGGATGAGCAGTTCTTC
CASSVLVKDEQFF
>TRBV9|TRBJ1-1|NA|NA
TGTGCCAGCAGCGTAGCCACGGAGAACACTGAAGCTTTCTTT
CASSVATENTEAFF
>TRBV30|TRBJ1-2|NA|NA
TGTGCCTGGAGTGTACTTGTAGCTAACTATGGCTACACCTTC
CAWSVLVANYGYTF
>TRBV4-2|TRBJ1-4|once|NA
TGTGCCAGCAGCCCCCGACCCACTACTAGTGAAAAACTGTTTTTT
CASSPRPTTSEKLFF
>TRBV30|TRBJ1-5|NA|TRBD1
TGTGCCTGGAGGGGGAGACAGGGAAGTCAGCCCCAGCATTTT
CAWRGRQGSQPQHF
>TRBV5-4|TRBJ2-7|once|NA
TGTGCCAGCAGCCGGGACGCTAGCTCCTACGAGCAGTACTTC
CASSRDASSYEQYF
>TRBV7-2|TRBJ2-7|NA|NA
TGTGCCAGCAGTTACCCCGGGTCAGACTTCTCCTACGAGCAGTACTTC
CASSYPGSDFSYEQYF
>TRBV25-1|TRBJ2-6|few|TRBD1
TGTGCCAGCAGTGAATTACAGGGGCCTGGGGCCAACGTCCTGACTTTC
CASSELQGPGANVLTF
>TRBV10-1|TRBJ1-6|NA|NA
TGCGCCAGCAGCAAACAGGGTAGGTGCTCCTATAATTCACCCCTCCACTTT
CASSKQGRCSYNSPLHF
>TRBV6-5|TRBJ2-7|NA|TRBD1
TGTGCCAGCAGTCACGGACAGGGGGCGTACGAGCAGTACTTC
CASSHGQGAYEQYF
>TRBV14|TRBJ1-1|once|NA
TGTGCCAGCAGCCAATACGCTGAAGCTTTCTTT
CASSQYAEAFF
>TRBV4-3|TRBJ1-1|NA|NA
TGCGCCAGCAGCCAAGATAGTCTGAACACTGAAGCTTTCTTT
CASSQDSLNTEAFF
>TRBV28|TRBJ1-4|NA|NA
TGTGCCAGCAGTTCCCAATTACGAGAAAAACTGTTTTTT
CASSSQLREKLFF
>TRBV5-6|TRBJ1-2|NA|TRBD1
TGTGCCAGCAGCCCCGGACAGGGGGTATATGGCTACACCTTC
CASSPGQGVYGYTF
>TRBV18|TRBJ1-1|NA|NA
TGTGCCAGCTCTCCACTAGACACTATGAACACTGAAGCTTTCTTT
CASSPLDTMNTEAFF
>TRBV6-2/TRBV6-3|TRBJ1-2|NA|NA
TGTGCCAGCAGTGCGCCCCGGCTAAGGGACTATGGCTACACCTTC
CASSAPRLRDYGYTF
>TRBV3-1/TRBV3-2|TRBJ2-2|NA|TRBD1
TGTGCCAGCAGCGTAAGGGACAGGGGGAACACCGGGGAGCTGTTTTTT
CASSVRDRGNTGELFF
>TRBV7-2|TRBJ2-7|NA|TRBD1
TGTGCCAGCAGCTTATTCCCCAGGGGGCTGATCGAGCAGTACTTC
CASSLFPRGLIEQYF